This T cell receptor (beta chain) was profiled in a study of T cells in Graves' hyperthyroidism and ophthalmopathy. The overall study: Upon initial diagnosis and before any treatment, peripheral blood was collected.

Amplified TCR beta CDR3 regions came from RNA transcripts. Carried out on the TCR CDR3, a first-round RT-PCR used the HTBI primer set. In TCRdb, the multiplex PCR reads were re-called with MiXCR into one record per CDR3 protein. Of about 610,000 distinct CDR3 sequences in the sample, about 14% were seen once. After removal of 5 bases from V and 5 bases from J, the junction contained 4 bases not matched to a gene. In germline, CDR1 is MDHEN, CDR2 SYDVKM. This CDR3 comprises 15 residues. Whole-study results and caveats: The model made its ophthalmopathy prediction, and onset followed a median about 6.8 months later.

A note on this clonotype: The antigen is not known.

Exclusion followed for patients with uncontrolled infection, other autoimmune disease, pregnancy or lactation. The chain carries TRBV28 and TRBJ2-2, with 11 positions matching TRBD2. The sample consisted of blood. This receptor was identified in a woman aged 35 to 49 with Graves' ophthalmopathy. The CDR3 protein is CASSILAGVTGELFF. For the CDR3, the DNA is TGTGCCAGCAGTATACTAGCGGGAGTGACCGGGGAGCTGTTTTTT.